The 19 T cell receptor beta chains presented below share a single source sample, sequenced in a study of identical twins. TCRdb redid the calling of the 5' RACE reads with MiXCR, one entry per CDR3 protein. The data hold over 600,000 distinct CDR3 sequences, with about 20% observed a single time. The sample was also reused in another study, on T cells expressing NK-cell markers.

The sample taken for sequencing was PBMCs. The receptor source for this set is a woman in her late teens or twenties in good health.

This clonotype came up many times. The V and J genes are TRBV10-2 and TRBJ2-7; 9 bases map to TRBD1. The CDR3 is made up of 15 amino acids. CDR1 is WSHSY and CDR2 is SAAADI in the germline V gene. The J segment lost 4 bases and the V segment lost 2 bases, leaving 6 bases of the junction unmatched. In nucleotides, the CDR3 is TGCGCCAGCAGTGAGAGGGACAGGGTACCGTACGAGCAGTACTTC. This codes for CASSERDRVPYEQYF.

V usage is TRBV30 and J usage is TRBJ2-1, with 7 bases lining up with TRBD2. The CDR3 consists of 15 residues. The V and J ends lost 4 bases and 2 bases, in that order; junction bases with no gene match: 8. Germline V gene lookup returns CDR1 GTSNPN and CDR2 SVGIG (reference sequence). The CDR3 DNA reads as TGTGCCTGGAAGAAACCGGGACTACCCTACAATGAGCAGTTCTTC. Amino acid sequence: CAWKKPGLPYNEQFF.

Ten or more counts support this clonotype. CDR3 residues: CSARDLGRLAKNIQYF. CDR3 in DNA: TGCAGTGCTAGAGATTTGGGTAGGCTAGCCAAAAACATTCAGTACTTC. The chain recombines TRBV20-1 with TRBJ2-4; D remains ambiguous. CDR1 DFQATT and CDR2 SNEGSKA come from the germline V gene (reference sequence). Between the trimmed V and J ends, which lost 0 bases and 0 bases, there was a span of 12 bases. The CDR3 runs 16 residues.

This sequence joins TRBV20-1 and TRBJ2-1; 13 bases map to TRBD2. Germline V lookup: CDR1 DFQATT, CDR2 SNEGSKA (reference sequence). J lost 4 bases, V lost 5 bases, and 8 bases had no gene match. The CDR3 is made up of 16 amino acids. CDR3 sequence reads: CSARRLAGGLYNEQFF. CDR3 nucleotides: TGCAGTGCTCGGAGACTAGCGGGGGGCCTTTACAATGAGCAGTTCTTC.

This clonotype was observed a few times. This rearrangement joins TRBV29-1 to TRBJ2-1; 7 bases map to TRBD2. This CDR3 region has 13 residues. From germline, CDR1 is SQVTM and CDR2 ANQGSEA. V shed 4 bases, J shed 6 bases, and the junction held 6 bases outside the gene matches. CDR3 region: CSVGRAGPNEQFF. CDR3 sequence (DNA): TGCAGCGTTGGCCGAGCGGGACCCAATGAGCAGTTCTTC.

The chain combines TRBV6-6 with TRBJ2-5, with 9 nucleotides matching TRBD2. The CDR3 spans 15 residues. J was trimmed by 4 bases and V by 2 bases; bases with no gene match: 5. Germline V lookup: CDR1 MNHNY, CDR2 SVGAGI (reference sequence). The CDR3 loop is CASSYGGLARETQYF. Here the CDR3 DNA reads TGTGCCAGCAGTTACGGCGGACTAGCGCGAGAGACCCAGTACTTC.

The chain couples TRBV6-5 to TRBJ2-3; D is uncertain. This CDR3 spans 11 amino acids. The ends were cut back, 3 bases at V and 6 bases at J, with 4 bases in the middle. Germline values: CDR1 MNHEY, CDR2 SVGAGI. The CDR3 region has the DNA TGTGCCAGCAGTTATATCGATACGCAGTATTTT. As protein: CASSYIDTQYF.

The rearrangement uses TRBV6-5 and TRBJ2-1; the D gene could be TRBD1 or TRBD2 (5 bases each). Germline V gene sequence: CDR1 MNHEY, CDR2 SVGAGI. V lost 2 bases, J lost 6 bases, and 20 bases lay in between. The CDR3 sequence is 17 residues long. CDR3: CASSYPLGVGAGNEQFF. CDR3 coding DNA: TGTGCCAGCAGTTACCCCCTGGGGGTAGGGGCTGGCAATGAGCAGTTCTTC.

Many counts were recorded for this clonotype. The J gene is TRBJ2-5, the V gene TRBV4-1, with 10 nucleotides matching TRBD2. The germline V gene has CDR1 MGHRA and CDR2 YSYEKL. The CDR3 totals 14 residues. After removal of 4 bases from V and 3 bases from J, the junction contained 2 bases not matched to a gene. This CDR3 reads CASSRTSGEETQYF. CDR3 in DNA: TGCGCCAGCAGCCGAACTAGCGGGGAAGAGACCCAGTACTTC.

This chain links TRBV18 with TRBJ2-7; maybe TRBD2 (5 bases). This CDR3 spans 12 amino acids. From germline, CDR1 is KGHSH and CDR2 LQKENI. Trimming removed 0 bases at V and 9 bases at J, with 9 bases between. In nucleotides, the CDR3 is TGTGCCAGCTCACCACCCCTGGAGGCGCAGTACTTC. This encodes CASSPPLEAQYF.

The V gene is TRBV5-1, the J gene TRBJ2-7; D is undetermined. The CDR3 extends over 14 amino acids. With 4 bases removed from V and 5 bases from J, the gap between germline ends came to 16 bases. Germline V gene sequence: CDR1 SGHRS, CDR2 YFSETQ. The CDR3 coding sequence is TGCGCCAGCAGCCACCTCGACTGGGCGCACGAGCAGTACTTC. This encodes CASSHLDWAHEQYF.

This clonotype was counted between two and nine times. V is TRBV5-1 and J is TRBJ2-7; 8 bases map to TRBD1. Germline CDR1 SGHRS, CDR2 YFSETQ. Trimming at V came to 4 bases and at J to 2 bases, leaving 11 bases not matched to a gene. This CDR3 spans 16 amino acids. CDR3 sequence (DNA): TGCGCCAGCAGCCCTGGGGAGACAGGGGTCCCCTACGAGCAGTACTTC. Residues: CASSPGETGVPYEQYF.

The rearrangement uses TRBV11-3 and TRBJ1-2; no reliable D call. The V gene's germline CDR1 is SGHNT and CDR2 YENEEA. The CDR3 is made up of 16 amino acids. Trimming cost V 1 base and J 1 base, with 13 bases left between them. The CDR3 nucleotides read TGTGCCAGCAGCTTAGGGTCGATCGAGGTTAACTATGGCTACACCTTC. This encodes CASSLGSIEVNYGYTF. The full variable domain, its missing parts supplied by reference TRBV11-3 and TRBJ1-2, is EAGVVQSPRYKIIEKKQPVAFWCNPISGHNTLYWYLQNLGQGPELLIRYENEEAVDDSQLPKDRFSAERLKGVDSTLKIQPAELGDSAVYLCASSLGSIEVNYGYTFGSGTRLTVV.

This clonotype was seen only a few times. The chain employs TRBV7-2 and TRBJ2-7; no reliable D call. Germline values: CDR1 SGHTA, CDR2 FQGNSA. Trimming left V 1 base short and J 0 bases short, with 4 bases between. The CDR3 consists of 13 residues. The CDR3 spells CASSLVYSYEQYF. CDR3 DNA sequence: TGTGCCAGCAGCTTAGTTTACTCCTACGAGCAGTACTTC.

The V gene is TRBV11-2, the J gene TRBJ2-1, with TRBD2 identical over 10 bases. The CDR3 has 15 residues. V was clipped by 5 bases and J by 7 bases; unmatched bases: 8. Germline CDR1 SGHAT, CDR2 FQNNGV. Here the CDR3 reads CASSPTSGANNEQFF. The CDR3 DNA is TGTGCCAGCAGCCCTACTAGCGGGGCCAATAATGAGCAGTTCTTC.

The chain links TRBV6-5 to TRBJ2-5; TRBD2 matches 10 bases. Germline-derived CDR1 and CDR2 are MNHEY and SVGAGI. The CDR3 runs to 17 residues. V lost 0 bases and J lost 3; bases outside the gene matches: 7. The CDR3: CASSYSGASGRKETQYF. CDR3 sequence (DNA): TGTGCCAGCAGTTACTCGGGAGCTAGCGGGAGAAAAGAGACCCAGTACTTC.

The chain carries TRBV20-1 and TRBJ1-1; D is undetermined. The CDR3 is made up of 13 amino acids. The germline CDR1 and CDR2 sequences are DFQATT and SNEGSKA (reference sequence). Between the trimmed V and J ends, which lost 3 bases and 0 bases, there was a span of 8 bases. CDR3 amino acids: CSASSRLNTEAFF. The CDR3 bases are TGCAGTGCTAGTTCCCGGCTGAACACTGAAGCTTTCTTT.

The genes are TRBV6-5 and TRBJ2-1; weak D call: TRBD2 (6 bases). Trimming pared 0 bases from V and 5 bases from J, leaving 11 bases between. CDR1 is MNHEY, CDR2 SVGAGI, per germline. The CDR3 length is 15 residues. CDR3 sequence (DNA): TGTGCCAGCAGTTACTCTGGGACTTTAAACAATGAGCAGTTCTTC. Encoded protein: CASSYSGTLNNEQFF.

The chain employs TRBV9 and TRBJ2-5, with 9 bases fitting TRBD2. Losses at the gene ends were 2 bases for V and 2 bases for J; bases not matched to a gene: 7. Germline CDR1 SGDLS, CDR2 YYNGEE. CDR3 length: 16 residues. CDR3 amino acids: CASSVRGLASQETQYF. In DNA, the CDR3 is TGTGCCAGCAGCGTGAGGGGACTAGCATCGCAAGAGACCCAGTACTTC.